The 4 T cell receptor beta chains reported below all come from one sample, sequenced in a study of shared clonotypes between healthy human individuals. Profiling relied on immunoSEQ multiplex PCR, and the TCRdb table lists in-frame clones only, not all of them. This sample has roughly 1,500,000 clones, with 98% to 99% found just once. The sequencing sample was made of naive CD4+ T cells sorted from blood. Stated subset: CD45RA+ positively selected. Source of these receptors: a man younger than 45 in good health.

This chain uses TRBV5-1 with TRBJ2-3; 9 nucleotides agree with TRBD2. CDR1 is SGHRS, CDR2 YFSETQ, per germline. This CDR3 contains 15 residues. V trimming: 3 bases; J trimming: 1 base; junction bases outside the gene matches: 3. CDR3 DNA: TGCGCCAGCAGCTACTGGACTAGCGGCACAGATACGCAGTATTTT. Protein sequence: CASSYWTSGTDTQYF.

This clone was recorded once. The chain has TRBV19 and TRBJ2-7; D unresolved. The CDR3 has 13 residues. Germline V gene sequence: CDR1 LNHDA, CDR2 SQIVND (reference sequence). Trimming pared 1 base from V and 6 bases from J, leaving 10 bases between. CDR3 region: CASSIGSLGEQYF. CDR3 in DNA: TGTGCCAGTAGTATAGGTTCCCTGGGCGAGCAGTACTTC.

This chain joins TRBV5-8 and TRBJ1-2; TRBD1 might be the D (5 bases). CDR1 is SGHTS, CDR2 YDEGEE, per germline. This CDR3 spans 12 amino acids. Trimming stripped 8 bases from V and 7 bases from J, with 15 bases between. Here the CDR3 reads CARELRGFGYTF. For the CDR3, the DNA is TGTGCCAGGGAATTGAGGGGTTTTGGCTACACCTTC.

This chain uses TRBV5-1 with TRBJ2-7; either TRBD1 or TRBD2 may fit D (5 bases each). Germline V lookup: CDR1 SGHRS, CDR2 YFSETQ. The CDR3 consists of 14 residues. V gave up 5 bases and J gave up 2 bases, with 14 bases separating them. Written as DNA, the CDR3 is TGCGCCAGCAGACCTAGTGGGACGGCCTACGAGCAGTACTTC. Translation: CASRPSGTAYEQYF.